The text below deals with one T cell receptor beta chain. Its antigen is unknown. The libraries were made with immunoSEQ v3.0 at survey level. Sequencing was designed to cover about 40,000-55,000 T-cell genomes in each sample. The table came from immunoSEQ multiplex PCR; TCRdb's copy has only in-frame clones and leaves some out. Found here are around 22,000 clones, approximately 80% of them singletons; the top ten hold approximately 16%. This specimen belongs to a study of long-term antiretroviral therapy in people with HIV. The CDR3 totals 15 residues. V was pared by 4 bases and J by 6 bases, with 19 bases between. Germline CDR1 reads SGHDT; CDR2 reads YYEEEE. Study-level findings and limits: ART adherence was not documented, and neither viral resistance nor therapy changes had any data. Controls exceeded HIV repertoires in CDR3 length range.

No fewer than two post-ART and no fewer than one pre-ART PBMC samples existed for each donor. The sequence derives from a young man with HIV. V usage is TRBV5-6 and J usage is TRBJ1-2, with a tentative D call TRBD1 (6 bases). The source was unsorted PBMCs, collected around 4.3 years after starting antiretroviral therapy. Here the CDR3 reads CASSRKSTGPHGYTF. As DNA, the CDR3 is TGTGCCAGCAGCCGAAAATCGACAGGACCTCATGGCTACACCTTC.